This TCR beta chain is drawn from a study of regulatory T cells in long-lasting Graves disease. Relying on iRepertoire HTBI primers and Arm-PCR of CDR3 regions, the team built TCR beta libraries. One entry per CDR3 protein, called by TCRdb with MiXCR from the multiplex PCR reads. The sample records approximately 350,000 distinct CDR3 sequences, 12% being singletons. This clonotype was seen ten or more times. The germline V and J ends were trimmed by 5 bases and 7 bases, with 20 bases remaining between them. Per the germline V gene, CDR1 is MDHEN and CDR2 is SYDVKM. CDR3 length: 16 amino acids. Time point noted: newly diagnosed GD, antithyroid drugs for less than 3 months. PBMC RNA served as the TCR library source. Another study also made use of these data, one on T cells in Graves' hyperthyroidism and ophthalmopathy. Per that study: Patients having uncontrolled infection, another autoimmune disease, pregnancy or lactation were not included.

The sequence came from a young woman with Graves disease. The gene calls are TRBV28 and TRBJ2-2, with TRBD2 as a possible D gene (6 bases). The source material was peripheral blood mononuclear cells (PBMCs), sampled at new diagnosis, from a patient treated with antithyroid drugs. The CDR3 reads CASSAPTAGLNGELFF. The CDR3 region has the DNA TGTGCCAGCAGTGCCCCGACGGCGGGATTGAACGGGGAGCTGTTTTTT.